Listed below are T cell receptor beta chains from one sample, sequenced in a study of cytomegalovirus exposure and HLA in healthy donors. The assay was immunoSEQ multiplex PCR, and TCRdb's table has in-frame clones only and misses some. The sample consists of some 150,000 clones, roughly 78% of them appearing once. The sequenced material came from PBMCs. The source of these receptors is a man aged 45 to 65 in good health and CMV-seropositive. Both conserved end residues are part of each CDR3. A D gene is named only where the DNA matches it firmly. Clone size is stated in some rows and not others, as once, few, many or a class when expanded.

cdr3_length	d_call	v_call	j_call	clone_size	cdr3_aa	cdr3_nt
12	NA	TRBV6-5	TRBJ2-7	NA	CASSATSDEQYF	TGTGCCAGCAGTGCAACTTCCGACGAGCAGTACTTC
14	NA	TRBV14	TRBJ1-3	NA	CASRPGFSGNTIYF	TGTGCCAGCCGGCCAGGGTTCTCTGGAAACACCATATATTTT
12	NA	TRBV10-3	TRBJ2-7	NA	CATPRELCEQYF	TGTGCCACCCCTCGGGAGCTTTGCGAGCAGTACTTC
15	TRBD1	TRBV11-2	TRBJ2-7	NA	CASSRDRGFGYEQYF	TGTGCCAGCAGCCGGGACAGGGGGTTCGGCTACGAGCAGTACTTC
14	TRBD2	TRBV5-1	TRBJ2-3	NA	CASSLRRGTDTQYF	TGCGCCAGCAGCTTGAGGCGGGGGACAGATACGCAGTATTTT
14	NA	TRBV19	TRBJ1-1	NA	CASSIQDRNTEAFF	TGTGCCAGTAGTATCCAGGACAGGAACACTGAAGCTTTCTTT
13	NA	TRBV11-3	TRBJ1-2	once	CASSPKQGWGYTF	TGTGCCAGCAGTCCTAAGCAGGGGTGGGGCTACACCTTC
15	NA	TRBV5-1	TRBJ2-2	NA	CASSTDTSNTGELFF	TGCGCCAGCAGCACGGACACTTCGAACACCGGGGAGCTGTTTTTT
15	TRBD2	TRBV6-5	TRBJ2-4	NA	CASSYSGGRGNIQYF	TGTGCCAGCAGTTACTCGGGAGGGAGAGGGAACATTCAGTACTTC
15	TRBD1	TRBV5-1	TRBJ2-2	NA	CASSFRTGDTGELFF	TGCGCCAGCAGCTTCAGGACAGGGGACACCGGGGAGCTGTTTTTT
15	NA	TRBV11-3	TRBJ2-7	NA	CASSFTGGVIYEQYF	TGTGCCAGCAGCTTTACAGGGGGGGTCATCTACGAGCAGTACTTC
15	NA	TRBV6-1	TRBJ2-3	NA	CASSDRQYSTDTQYF	TGTGCCAGCAGTGACCGACAGTATAGCACAGATACGCAGTATTTT
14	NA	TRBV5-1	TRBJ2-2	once	CASSLYPNTGELFF	TGCGCCAGCAGCTTGTATCCGAACACCGGGGAGCTGTTTTTT
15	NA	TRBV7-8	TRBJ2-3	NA	CASSLDRVLTDTQYF	TGTGCCAGCAGCTTAGACAGGGTGTTAACAGATACGCAGTATTTT
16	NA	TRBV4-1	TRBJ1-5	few	CASSQELTVGNQPQHF	TGTGCCAGCAGCCAAGAACTCACTGTCGGCAATCAGCCCCAGCATTTT
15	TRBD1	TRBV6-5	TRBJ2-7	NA	CASSTTTGAYYEQYF	TGTGCCAGCAGTACTACGACAGGGGCCTACTACGAGCAGTACTTC
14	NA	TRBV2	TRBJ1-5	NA	CASSRNQGYQPQHF	TGTGCCAGCAGTAGGAACCAGGGGTACCAGCCCCAGCATTTT
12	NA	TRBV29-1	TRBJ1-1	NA	CSVRSPGTEAFF	TGCAGCGTCCGTTCCCCAGGGACTGAAGCTTTCTTT
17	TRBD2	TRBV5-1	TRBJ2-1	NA	CASSLTMTSGGRNEQFF	TGCGCCAGCAGCTTGACGATGACTAGCGGGGGGCGCAATGAGCAGTTCTTC
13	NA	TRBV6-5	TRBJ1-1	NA	CASSYASPGEAFF	TGTGCCAGCAGTTACGCGTCGCCCGGTGAAGCTTTCTTT
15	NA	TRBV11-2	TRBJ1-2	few	CASSLDWTDARGYTF	TGTGCCAGCAGCTTAGATTGGACAGACGCAAGGGGCTACACCTTC
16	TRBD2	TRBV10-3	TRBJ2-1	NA	CAISESQLAGGREQFF	TGTGCCATCAGTGAGTCCCAACTAGCGGGAGGACGAGAGCAGTTCTTC
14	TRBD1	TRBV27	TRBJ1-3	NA	CASSLGQFGNTIYF	TGTGCCAGCAGTTTGGGACAGTTTGGAAACACCATATATTTT
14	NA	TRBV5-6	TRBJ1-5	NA	CASSLKGAHQPQHF	TGTGCCAGCAGCTTGAAAGGGGCCCATCAGCCCCAGCATTTT
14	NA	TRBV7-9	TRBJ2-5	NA	CASSLVTSFETQYF	TGTGCCAGCAGCTTAGTCACTAGCTTCGAGACCCAGTACTTC
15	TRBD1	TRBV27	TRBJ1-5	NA	CASSPRQGGNQPQHF	TGTGCCAGCAGTCCCCGACAGGGCGGCAATCAGCCCCAGCATTTT
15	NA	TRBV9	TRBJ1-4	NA	CASSVERGGNEKLFF	TGTGCCAGCAGCGTAGAGAGAGGGGGAAATGAAAAACTGTTTTTT
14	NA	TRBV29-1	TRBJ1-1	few	CSVTGPGANTEAFF	TGCAGCGTGACAGGCCCCGGGGCGAACACTGAAGCTTTCTTT
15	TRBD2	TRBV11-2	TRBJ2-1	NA	CASRSGLAGADEQFF	TGTGCCAGCAGAAGTGGACTAGCGGGAGCGGATGAGCAGTTCTTC
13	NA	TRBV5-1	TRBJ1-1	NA	CASSSQGNTEAFF	TGCGCCAGCAGTTCACAGGGGAACACTGAAGCTTTCTTT
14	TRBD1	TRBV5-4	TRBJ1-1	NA	CASTRQGKNTEAFF	TGTGCCAGCACCCGACAGGGCAAGAACACTGAAGCTTTCTTT
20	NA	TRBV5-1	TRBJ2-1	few	CASSLAGGARSAYSYNEQFF	TGCGCCAGCAGCTTGGCGGGGGGCGCGAGGTCCGCTTACTCCTACAATGAGCAGTTCTTC
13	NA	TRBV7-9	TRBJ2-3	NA	CASSLDSPDTQYF	TGTGCCAGCAGCTTGGATAGCCCAGATACGCAGTATTTT
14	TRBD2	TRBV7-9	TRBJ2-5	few	CASSFLAGAETQYF	TGTGCCAGCAGCTTCTTGGCGGGAGCAGAGACCCAGTACTTC
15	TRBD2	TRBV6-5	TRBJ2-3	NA	CASTPAGGVTDTQYF	TGTGCCAGCACCCCTGCCGGGGGGGTCACAGATACGCAGTATTTT
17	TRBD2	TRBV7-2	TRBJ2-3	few	CASSPRASGGPPDTQYF	TGTGCCAGCAGCCCCCGAGCTAGCGGGGGACCCCCAGATACGCAGTATTTT
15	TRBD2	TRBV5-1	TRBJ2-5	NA	CASSLMGLAEETQYF	TGCGCCAGTAGCTTAATGGGACTAGCAGAAGAGACCCAGTACTTC
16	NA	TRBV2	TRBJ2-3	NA	CASSELTSWVSDTQYF	TGTGCCAGCAGTGAACTAACTAGTTGGGTTTCGGATACGCAGTATTTT
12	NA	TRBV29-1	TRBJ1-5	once	CSVGSDNQPQHF	TGCAGCGTTGGAAGCGACAATCAGCCCCAGCATTTT
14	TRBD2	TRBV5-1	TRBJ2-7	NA	CASSFGGSLDEQYF	TGCGCCAGCAGCTTCGGCGGGAGTCTTGACGAGCAGTACTTC
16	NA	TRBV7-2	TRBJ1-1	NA	CASSTQAGFMNTEAFF	TGTGCCAGCAGCACCCAGGCGGGGTTCATGAACACTGAAGCTTTCTTT
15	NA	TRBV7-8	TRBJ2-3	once	CASSFRGGVTDTQYF	TGTGCCAGCAGCTTCAGGGGTGGAGTGACAGATACGCAGTATTTT
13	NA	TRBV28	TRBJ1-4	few	CASSPGDNEKLFF	TGTGCCAGCAGCCCAGGGGATAATGAAAAACTGTTTTTT
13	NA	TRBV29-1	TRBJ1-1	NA	CSVPFSRNTEAFF	TGCAGCGTTCCTTTTTCGAGGAACACTGAAGCTTTCTTT
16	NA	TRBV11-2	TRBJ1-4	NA	CASSPRGGLINEKLFF	TGTGCCAGCAGCCCACGGGGGGGACTCATCAATGAAAAACTGTTTTTT
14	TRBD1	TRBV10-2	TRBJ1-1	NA	CASSGQGLNTEAFF	TGCGCCAGCAGCGGACAGGGCCTGAACACTGAAGCTTTCTTT
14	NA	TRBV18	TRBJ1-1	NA	CASSPPLDSFEAFF	TGTGCCAGCTCACCACCCCTCGACAGCTTTGAAGCTTTCTTT
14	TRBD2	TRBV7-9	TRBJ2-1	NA	CASTLTSGNGEQFF	TGTGCCAGCACCTTGACTAGCGGGAACGGTGAGCAGTTCTTC
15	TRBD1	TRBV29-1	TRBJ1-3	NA	CSVEAGGGTGNTIYF	TGCAGCGTTGAAGCGGGAGGGGGCACTGGAAACACCATATATTTT
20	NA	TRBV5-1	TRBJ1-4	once	CASSLASGTGRQAQNEKLFF	TGCGCCAGCAGCTTGGCCTCGGGGACGGGACGACAGGCCCAGAATGAAAAACTGTTTTTT
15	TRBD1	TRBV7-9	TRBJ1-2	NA	CASSLDRQGYNGYTF	TGTGCCAGCAGCTTAGATAGACAGGGCTACAATGGCTACACCTTC
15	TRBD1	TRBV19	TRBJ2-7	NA	CASSPTGTGTYEQYF	TGTGCCAGTAGTCCAACCGGGACAGGGACCTACGAGCAGTACTTC
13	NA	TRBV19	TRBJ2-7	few	CASSNRANYEQYF	TGTGCCAGTAGTAACAGGGCGAATTACGAGCAGTACTTC
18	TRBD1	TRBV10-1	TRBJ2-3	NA	CASSESLGQGAPTDTQYF	TGCGCCAGCAGTGAGTCATTGGGACAGGGGGCTCCCACAGATACGCAGTATTTT
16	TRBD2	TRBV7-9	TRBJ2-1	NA	CSSSPPSSGRRYEQFF	TGTTCCAGCAGCCCCCCCTCTAGCGGGAGAAGATATGAGCAGTTCTTC